These 27 T cell receptor beta chains came from one sample sequenced in a study of CD8 T cells in Susac syndrome. Reverse transcription of about 0.5 to 1 ug RNA used random hexamers. TCRdb re-called the immunoSEQ multiplex PCR reads through MiXCR, storing one row per CDR3 protein. The repertoire includes around 200,000 distinct CDR3 sequences, about 93% of them detected once, and 0.09% to 0.1% sits in the top ten. Sequencing was performed on CD4+ T cells from PBMCs. Receptor source: a human donor with Susac syndrome.

The rearrangement uses TRBV28 and TRBJ1-5; D is uncertain. Germline CDR1 and CDR2: MDHEN and SYDVKM. This CDR3 has 15 residues. Trimming shortened V by 6 bases and J by 7 bases, and 19 bases separated the two germline ends. CDR3 residues: CASRPLAGEGQPQHF. The DNA for the CDR3 is TGTGCCAGCAGACCTCTGGCAGGTGAAGGCCAGCCCCAGCATTTT.

The chain is built from TRBV7-9 and TRBJ1-2; no firm D call. Germline V gene lookup returns CDR1 SEHNR and CDR2 FQNEAQ (reference sequence). The CDR3 is 14 amino acids. V lost 2 bases to trimming and J lost 7 bases, with 14 bases between them. CDR3 DNA sequence: TGTGCCAGCAGCTTACGGGATCCGCGATCTGGCTACACCTTC. Translating it yields CASSLRDPRSGYTF.

The rearrangement uses TRBV5-1 and TRBJ2-1, with a weak D call TRBD1 (6 bases). The CDR3 is 14 amino acids. Trimming left V 2 bases short and J 0 bases short, with 6 bases between. Germline-derived CDR1 and CDR2 are SGHRS and YFSETQ. CDR3 in amino acids: CASSLQGSYNEQFF. CDR3 DNA: TGCGCCAGCAGCTTACAGGGCTCCTACAATGAGCAGTTCTTC.

The chain employs TRBV4-3 and TRBJ2-7; TRBD2 matches 9 bases. Germline CDR1 is LGHNA and CDR2 is YSLEER. This CDR3 is built from 17 residues. With 0 bases clipped from V and 2 bases from J, the junction kept 8 bases outside the gene matches. The CDR3 DNA reads TGCGCCAGCAGCCAAGAGGTTACTAGCGGGTCCCCCTACGAGCAGTACTTC. Residues: CASSQEVTSGSPYEQYF.

The chain has TRBV2 and TRBJ1-1; D is unclear. The CDR3 covers 11 residues. Trimming removed 8 bases from V and 8 bases from J, with 12 bases in between. Germline V CDR1 and CDR2: SNHLY, FYNNEI. The DNA for the CDR3 is TGTGCCAGCGATCTCCCAAGGGAAGCTTTCTTT. It codes for CASDLPREAFF.

The chain combines TRBV7-9 with TRBJ2-3, with TRBD1 matching over 7 bases. From germline, CDR1 is SEHNR and CDR2 FQNEAQ (reference sequence). The CDR3 loop spans 15 amino acids. With V trimmed by 4 bases and J by 3 bases, 7 bases remained unmatched. The CDR3 nucleotides are TGTGCCAGCAGCTCCGTACAGGGGATGACAGATACGCAGTATTTT. Translation gives CASSSVQGMTDTQYF.

The chain links TRBV12-3 or TRBV12-4 to TRBJ1-3; no reliable D call. The CDR3 extends over 11 amino acids. Trimming pared 5 bases from V and 9 bases from J, leaving 8 bases between. CDR3 bases: TGTGCCAGCAGTCCCCGCGGCACCATATATTTT. Its protein product is CASSPRGTIYF.

The chain combines TRBV20-1 with TRBJ1-1, with unresolved D. Germline assignment: CDR1 DFQATT and CDR2 SNEGSKA (reference sequence). CDR3 length: 16 amino acids. Between the trimmed V and J ends, which lost 3 bases and 0 bases, there was a span of 17 bases. The CDR3 nucleotides are TGCAGTGCTAGGCAGCGGGCAGCTTACATGAACACTGAAGCTTTCTTT. Translated, it gives CSARQRAAYMNTEAFF.

This clonotype has only one observation. This chain connects TRBV2 to TRBJ1-2, with 10 bases that match TRBD1. Trimming removed 6 bases from V and 5 bases from J; junction bases left unmatched: 6. There are 14 residues in the CDR3. Per germline, CDR1 SNHLY and CDR2 FYNNEI. This CDR3 reads CASRPGQGRYGYTF. CDR3 DNA: TGTGCCAGCAGGCCGGGACAGGGGAGATATGGCTACACCTTC.

This rearrangement joins TRBV25-1 to TRBJ2-4; a weak D match, TRBD2 (6 bases). CDR1 and CDR2 (germline): MGHDK, SYGVNS. Trimming left V 9 bases short and J 7 bases short, with 13 bases between. The CDR3 is 12 residues long. CDR3 coding DNA: TGTGCCAGAAGGGACTGGGGGAACATTCAGTACTTC. Translated: CARRDWGNIQYF. The complete variable domain, with remaining parts taken from reference TRBV25-1 and TRBJ2-4, reads EADIYQTPRYLVIGTGKKITLECSQTMGHDKMYWYQQDPGMELHLIHYSYGVNSTEKGDLSSESTVSRIRTEHFPLTLESARPSHTSQYLCARRDWGNIQYFGAGTRLSVL.

The rearrangement links TRBV6-5 to TRBJ1-1; 10 nucleotides match TRBD1. The CDR3 extends over 15 amino acids. The trim removed 5 bases at V and 5 bases at J, leaving 8 bases unmatched. Germline CDR1 is MNHEY and CDR2 is SVGAGI. CDR3 residues: CASSRPGQGTTEAFF. The CDR3 bases are TGTGCCAGCAGTCGGCCGGGACAGGGGACTACTGAAGCTTTCTTT.

The chain uses TRBV29-1 and TRBJ2-5, with D possibly being TRBD1 or TRBD2 (5 bases each). Trimming took 6 bases from V and 2 from J, leaving 13 bases between them. This CDR3 comprises 13 residues. Germline V gene lookup returns CDR1 SQVTM and CDR2 ANQGSEA. The CDR3, as DNA: TGCAGCGTACGGGGCAGCCCTCAAGAGACCCAGTACTTC. Amino acids: CSVRGSPQETQYF.

The V gene is TRBV29-1, the J gene TRBJ2-2; D unclear. The CDR3 is 12 residues long. Trimming shortened V by 4 bases and J by 6 bases, and 9 bases separated the two germline ends. Germline V gene lookup returns CDR1 SQVTM and CDR2 ANQGSEA. CDR3 DNA: TGCAGCGTTGGGTCAGCGCCCGGGGAGCTGTTTTTT. It is translated as CSVGSAPGELFF.

The V and J genes are TRBV19 and TRBJ2-7; D is ambiguous. This CDR3 contains 14 residues. The V gene lost 1 base and the J gene lost 1 base, with 8 bases spanning the gap. Germline loops: CDR1 LNHDA, CDR2 SQIVND (reference sequence). The CDR3, as DNA: TGTGCCAGTAGTATAGGTGACTCTTCCTACGAGCAGTACTTC. It codes for CASSIGDSSYEQYF.

This clonotype has a single count. The gene calls are TRBV20-1 and TRBJ1-5; 7 nucleotides align to TRBD1. The CDR3 has 14 amino acids. In germline, CDR1 is DFQATT, CDR2 SNEGSKA (reference sequence). Germline trimming cut 6 bases from V and 1 base from J; bases unmatched to any gene: 6. This chain's CDR3 is CSAQDRTSNQPQHF. The CDR3 nucleotides are TGCAGTGCACAGGACAGGACGAGCAATCAGCCCCAGCATTTT.

The chain uses TRBV20-1 and TRBJ1-6, with TRBD1 identical over 10 bases. CDR3 length: 15 amino acids. Looked up from germline, CDR1 is DFQATT and CDR2 is SNEGSKA (reference sequence). V dropped 0 bases and J dropped 10; count of bases not matched to a gene: 6. CDR3 region: CSARDIGQGGSPLHF. As DNA, the CDR3 is TGCAGTGCTAGAGATATCGGACAGGGGGGATCACCCCTCCACTTT.

This rearrangement joins TRBV12-3 or TRBV12-4 to TRBJ2-1; 11 bases agree with TRBD2. The J segment lost 7 bases and the V segment lost 5 bases, leaving 7 bases of the junction unmatched. CDR3 length equals 15 residues. The CDR3 protein is CASSPLAGGDNEQFF. The DNA for the CDR3 is TGTGCCAGCAGTCCCCTAGCGGGAGGAGATAATGAGCAGTTCTTC.

The chain is built from TRBV18 and TRBJ1-1; 8 bases map to TRBD1. The length of the CDR3 is 15 residues. V gave up 6 bases and J gave up 5 bases; unmatched junction bases: 11. Germline V gives CDR1 KGHSH, CDR2 LQKENI. The DNA for the CDR3 is TGTGCCAGCTCCCAGGGACAGGACGCCGGGACTGAAGCTTTCTTT. It yields the protein CASSQGQDAGTEAFF. Complete variable domain (other parts from reference TRBV18 and TRBJ1-1): NAGVMQNPRHLVRRRGQEARLRCSPMKGHSHVYWYRQLPEEGLKFMVYLQKENIIDESGMPKERFSAEFPKEGPSILRIQQVVRGDSAAYFCASSQGQDAGTEAFFGQGTRLTVV.

V usage is TRBV12-5 and J usage is TRBJ1-5; D perhaps matches TRBD1 (5 bases). From germline, CDR1 is LGHNT and CDR2 FRNRAP. Trimming removed 0 bases at V and 10 bases at J, with 16 bases between. CDR3 size: 15 residues. CDR3 bases: TGTGCTAGTGGTTTGGTAGGGGTAGGGATTGCACCCCAGCATTTT. Translation: CASGLVGVGIAPQHF.

The chain is built from TRBV20-1 and TRBJ2-7, with D unresolved. V shed 0 bases and J shed 0 bases, with 6 bases lying between them. CDR1 DFQATT and CDR2 SNEGSKA come from the germline V gene (reference sequence). The CDR3 runs 13 residues. The CDR3 region is CSARDGNSYEQYF. CDR3 nucleotides: TGCAGTGCTAGAGATGGCAACTCCTACGAGCAGTACTTC.

J is TRBJ2-7 and V is TRBV5-4, with TRBD2 identical over 11 bases. The CDR3 spans 16 residues. J lost 4 bases, V lost 3 bases, and 9 bases had no gene match. Germline assignment: CDR1 SGHNT and CDR2 YYREEE (reference sequence). CDR3 sequence reads: CASSSSRTSGSYEQYF. DNA for the CDR3: TGTGCCAGCAGCTCCTCGAGGACTAGCGGGTCTTACGAGCAGTACTTC.

The chain carries TRBV27 and TRBJ1-2, with 7 bases aligning to TRBD1. The CDR3 runs 14 residues. J gave up 2 bases and V 5 bases, and 5 bases lay outside the gene matches. Germline V lookup: CDR1 MNHEY, CDR2 SMNVEV (reference sequence). The CDR3: CASSLDRRNYGYTF. The CDR3 coding sequence is TGTGCCAGCAGTCTGGACAGGAGGAACTATGGCTACACCTTC.

The table lists this clonotype with a count of one. The V call is TRBV7-9, the J call TRBJ2-1; D may be TRBD1 (6 bases). In germline, CDR1 is SEHNR, CDR2 FQNEAQ (reference sequence). V was cut by 4 bases and J by 1 base, with 20 bases left in between. The CDR3 runs 18 residues. The CDR3 coding sequence is TGTGCCAGCAGCTCACCTGGGGGCGTTACAGGTTCCTACAATGAGCAGTTCTTC. This translates into CASSSPGGVTGSYNEQFF.

CDR3 sequence reads: CASSMGGTNSYNEQFF. The DNA for the CDR3 is TGTGCCAGCAGCATGGGGGGAACTAACTCCTACAATGAGCAGTTCTTC. The chain couples TRBV3-1 to TRBJ2-1; perhaps TRBD2 as D (6 bases). The V end was cut by 5 bases, the J end by 0 bases, with 14 bases between. The germline V gene has CDR1 LGHDT and CDR2 YNNKEL (reference sequence). This CDR3 has 16 amino acids.

The V gene is TRBV5-4, the J gene TRBJ2-3; 9 nucleotides align to TRBD2. After removal of 5 bases from V and 2 bases from J, the junction contained 6 bases not matched to a gene. The CDR3 sequence is 15 residues long. CDR1 is SGHNT, CDR2 YYREEE, per germline (reference sequence). CDR3 nucleotides: TGTGCCAGCAGTCCAGCGGGAGGCATCACAGATACGCAGTATTTT. Protein product: CASSPAGGITDTQYF.

This sequence joins TRBV3-1 and TRBJ2-7; 10 bases fit TRBD1. There are 15 residues in the CDR3. Germline lookup yields CDR1 LGHDT and CDR2 YNNKEL (reference sequence). The J segment lost 5 bases and the V segment lost 4 bases, leaving 8 bases of the junction unmatched. The CDR3 is CASSRPGQGWDEQYF. In nucleotides, the CDR3 is TGTGCCAGCAGCCGACCGGGACAGGGGTGGGACGAGCAGTACTTC.

The rearrangement links TRBV4-1 to TRBJ1-6, with 7 nucleotides matching TRBD1. CDR1 MGHRA and CDR2 YSYEKL come from the germline V gene. Trimming removed 6 bases from V and 7 bases from J; junction bases left unmatched: 12. The CDR3 runs 16 residues. CDR3 region: CASSLHGTDNNSPLHF. CDR3 sequence (DNA): TGCGCCAGCAGTCTTCACGGGACAGACAACAATTCACCCCTCCACTTT.